Shown below are 10 T cell receptor beta chains from a single sample sequenced in a study of naive and memory T cell subsets. Amplification of ligated cDNA took four PCR rounds with SP2 and nested alpha and beta constant primers. TCRdb passed the 5' RACE reads through MiXCR, listing each CDR3 protein once. The table includes about 48,000 distinct CDR3 sequences, about 4.8% detected once. An oligonucleotide containing a UMI was ligated to the 3' end of TCR cDNA. The source of these receptors is a female donor in good health.

This clonotype was recorded a few times. The CDR3 loop reads CASSSYSCSYEQYF. The CDR3 region has the DNA TGTGCCAGCAGCTCCTACAGTTGCTCCTACGAGCAGTACTTC. The chain is built from TRBV13 and TRBJ2-7; D is uncertain. Germline V CDR1 and CDR2: PRHDT, FYEKMQ (reference sequence). The CDR3 totals 14 residues. Trimming shortened V by 4 bases and J by 0 bases, and 10 bases separated the two germline ends.

Many counts were recorded for this clonotype. The chain uses TRBV7-3 and TRBJ1-1, with a weak D call TRBD1 (6 bases). Germline V CDR1 and CDR2: SGHTA, FQGTGA. V dropped 5 bases and J dropped 1 base, with 8 bases sitting between them. The CDR3 runs 13 residues. As DNA, the CDR3 is TGTGCCAGCAGCAGGGGGGCGAACACTGAAGCTTTCTTT. Translating gives CASSRGANTEAFF.

A few counts support this clonotype. This rearrangement joins TRBV10-3 to TRBJ2-3, with 12 nucleotides matching TRBD2. Per the germline V gene, CDR1 is ENHRY and CDR2 is SYGVKD. CDR3 length equals 15 residues. With 6 bases clipped from V and 4 bases from J, the junction kept 5 bases outside the gene matches. CDR3 amino acids: CAIRPSGRAADTQYF. CDR3 coding DNA: TGTGCCATCAGGCCTAGCGGGAGGGCCGCAGATACGCAGTATTTT.

This clonotype was detected many times. The V and J genes are TRBV20-1 and TRBJ1-2; no definite D call. Deletions cut 5 bases from V and 8 bases from J, with 12 bases between. CDR3 length equals 11 residues. The germline gives CDR1 DFQATT, CDR2 SNEGSKA (reference sequence). The CDR3 sequence: CSASPLGGYTF. The CDR3 DNA is TGCAGTGCTTCCCCGTTGGGGGGCTACACCTTC.

This clonotype occurred many times. The chain combines TRBV7-6 with TRBJ2-3; 11 nucleotides match TRBD2. The V gene end was trimmed by 1 base and the J gene end by 0 bases; junction bases not matched to a gene: 6. Germline CDR1 reads SGHVS; CDR2 reads FNYEAQ. The CDR3 is made up of 18 amino acids. The CDR3 DNA is TGTGCCAGCAGCTTAGGGGCTAGCGGGAGGTCAAGCACAGATACGCAGTATTTT. It yields the protein CASSLGASGRSSTDTQYF.

This clonotype has ten or more counts. V and J are TRBV19 and TRBJ1-2; D not resolved. The V gene lost 7 bases and the J gene lost 3 bases, with 15 bases spanning the gap. The CDR3 extends over 14 amino acids. In germline, CDR1 is LNHDA, CDR2 SQIVND (reference sequence). The CDR3 protein is CASKIQRGDYGYTF. The CDR3 DNA is TGTGCCAGTAAAATTCAACGAGGAGACTATGGCTACACCTTC.

There are many counts of this clonotype. This chain connects TRBV13 to TRBJ1-1; D unclear. CDR3 size: 15 residues. The V gene's germline CDR1 is PRHDT and CDR2 FYEKMQ (reference sequence). Trimming shortened V by 5 bases and J by 0 bases, and 13 bases separated the two germline ends. CDR3 DNA: TGTGCCAGCAGCCTCGCTCGGACGGTGAACACTGAAGCTTTCTTT. Translated, it gives CASSLARTVNTEAFF. Variable domain in full (rest from reference TRBV13 and TRBJ1-1): AAGVIQSPRHLIKEKRETATLKCYPIPRHDTVYWYQQGPGQDPQFLISFYEKMQSDKGSIPDRFSAQQFSDYHSELNMSSLELGDSALYFCASSLARTVNTEAFFGQGTRLTVV.

Ten or more counts support this clonotype. The V call is TRBV11-2, the J call TRBJ2-3; possibly TRBD2 for D (6 bases). The CDR3 has 18 residues. V shed 0 bases and J shed 5 bases, with 21 bases lying between them. Germline CDR1 and CDR2: SGHAT and FQNNGV. The CDR3 loop is CASSLDVPRGTIGDTQYF. In nucleotides, the CDR3 is TGTGCCAGCAGCTTAGATGTCCCTCGCGGGACGATTGGAGATACGCAGTATTTT.

V and J are TRBV4-1 and TRBJ2-3, with a weak D call TRBD2 (7 bases). The V and J ends lost 0 bases and 4 bases respectively, with 11 bases between them. Germline CDR1 is MGHRA and CDR2 is YSYEKL. This CDR3 region has 15 residues. The CDR3 protein is CASSQDTGGADTQYF. Written as DNA, the CDR3 is TGCGCCAGCAGCCAAGATACGGGGGGCGCAGATACGCAGTATTTT.

This clonotype showed up many times. The chain employs TRBV7-2 and TRBJ2-6, with D possibly being TRBD1 (6 bases). This CDR3 has 17 amino acids. Germline V gene lookup returns CDR1 SGHTA and CDR2 FQGNSA. V was cut by 5 bases and J by 0 bases, with 14 bases left in between. CDR3 loop: CASSIQGSPSGANVLTF. Written as DNA, the CDR3 is TGTGCCAGCAGCATACAGGGCTCCCCCTCTGGGGCCAACGTCCTGACTTTC.